This is a list of T cell receptor beta chains from one sample in a study of blood T cell repertoires in COVID-19. Profiled with immunoSEQ multiplex PCR; TCRdb holds only in-frame clones, not every one. Of fewer than 250,000 clones detected, more than 70% appear once; the ten largest clones hold approximately 6%. The sequencing sample was made of peripheral blood. The receptors derive from a woman older than 75 with COVID-19, enrolled during active disease. Each CDR3 is given with its conserved first and last residue. The D gene is left open where the match is weak. Rows give clone size only sometimes, using once, few, many, or a class for an expanded clone.

d_gene: NA; j_gene: TRBJ1-2; abundance: NA; v_gene: TRBV2; CDR3nt: TGTGCCAGCAGTGATACAGGGTACTATGGCTACACCTTC; CDR3aa: CASSDTGYYGYTF
d_gene: NA; j_gene: TRBJ1-1; abundance: NA; v_gene: TRBV18; CDR3nt: TGTGCCAGCTCAAGCGGCGCGGTTCCCATGAACACTGAAGCTTTCTTT; CDR3aa: CASSSGAVPMNTEAFF
d_gene: TRBD2; j_gene: TRBJ2-2; abundance: NA; v_gene: TRBV19; CDR3nt: TGTGCCAGTAGTATAGAACGACTAGCGGGGATGAACACCGGGGAGCTGTTTTTT; CDR3aa: CASSIERLAGMNTGELFF
d_gene: TRBD2; j_gene: TRBJ2-3; abundance: NA; v_gene: TRBV19; CDR3nt: TGTGCCAGTAGTACCTCAGCGGGACTAGCGGGGGGGGATACGCAGTATTTT; CDR3aa: CASSTSAGLAGGDTQYF
d_gene: NA; j_gene: TRBJ2-7; abundance: few; v_gene: TRBV9; CDR3nt: TGTGCCAGCAGGACAGAACCCGCGGGGGAGCAGTACTTC; CDR3aa: CASRTEPAGEQYF
d_gene: NA; j_gene: TRBJ1-3; abundance: NA; v_gene: TRBV12-3/TRBV12-4; CDR3nt: TGTGCCAGCAGTTTAGGGCCTGGAAACACCATATATTTT; CDR3aa: CASSLGPGNTIYF
d_gene: TRBD1; j_gene: TRBJ1-6; abundance: NA; v_gene: TRBV6-1; CDR3nt: TGTGCCAGCAGTGAAGCCGCCTTGGGGACAGGGGGTTCACCCCTCCACTTT; CDR3aa: CASSEAALGTGGSPLHF
d_gene: TRBD1; j_gene: TRBJ1-4; abundance: NA; v_gene: TRBV2; CDR3nt: TGTGCCAGCAGGACAGGGGGCACCCAGAATGAAAAACTGTTTTTT; CDR3aa: CASRTGGTQNEKLFF
d_gene: TRBD1; j_gene: TRBJ1-1; abundance: few; v_gene: TRBV11-1; CDR3nt: TGTGCCAGCAGCTTGGAGGGGACAGGCTTCGAGGCTTTCTTT; CDR3aa: CASSLEGTGFEAFF
d_gene: TRBD2; j_gene: TRBJ2-1; abundance: NA; v_gene: TRBV6-5; CDR3nt: TGTGCCAGCAGGAAACGACTAGCGGAGGGGAATGAGCAGTTCTTC; CDR3aa: CASRKRLAEGNEQFF
d_gene: NA; j_gene: TRBJ1-1; abundance: few; v_gene: TRBV4-2; CDR3nt: TGTGCCAGCAGCCGACCGGGGGGGAACACTGAAGCTTTCTTT; CDR3aa: CASSRPGGNTEAFF
d_gene: NA; j_gene: TRBJ1-3; abundance: NA; v_gene: TRBV7-9; CDR3nt: TGTGCCAGCAGCCTATCGCGTGCAGGCTCTGGAAACACCATATATTTT; CDR3aa: CASSLSRAGSGNTIYF
d_gene: NA; j_gene: TRBJ2-5; abundance: NA; v_gene: TRBV5-1; CDR3nt: TGCGCCAGCAGCCAAAACCAAGAGACCCAGTACTTC; CDR3aa: CASSQNQETQYF
d_gene: TRBD1; j_gene: TRBJ2-1; abundance: NA; v_gene: TRBV5-4; CDR3nt: TGTGCCAGCAGAAAGGACCTACAGGGGGGATACAATGAGCAGTTCTTC; CDR3aa: CASRKDLQGGYNEQFF
d_gene: NA; j_gene: TRBJ2-3; abundance: NA; v_gene: TRBV6-6; CDR3nt: TGTGCCAGCAGGAACGGCGGGATGGATACGCAGTATTTT; CDR3aa: CASRNGGMDTQYF
d_gene: TRBD1; j_gene: TRBJ1-2; abundance: NA; v_gene: TRBV5-6; CDR3nt: TGTGCCAGCAGCACCGGGACAGAAATATTCCACACCTTC; CDR3aa: CASSTGTEIFHTF
d_gene: NA; j_gene: TRBJ2-3; abundance: few; v_gene: TRBV24-1; CDR3nt: TGTGCCACCAGTGACACCGGTCCCGGGGGATTCACAGATACGCAGTATTTT; CDR3aa: CATSDTGPGGFTDTQYF
d_gene: NA; j_gene: TRBJ1-4; abundance: once; v_gene: TRBV5-5; CDR3nt: TGTGCCAGCAGCTTTGGAGGGGTTGCAACTAATGAAAAACTGTTTTTT; CDR3aa: CASSFGGVATNEKLFF
d_gene: TRBD2; j_gene: TRBJ2-3; abundance: NA; v_gene: TRBV7-9; CDR3nt: TGTGCCAGCAGCTTTAGCGGGAGCACAGATACGCAGTATTTT; CDR3aa: CASSFSGSTDTQYF
d_gene: TRBD1; j_gene: TRBJ2-3; abundance: NA; v_gene: TRBV18; CDR3nt: TGTGCCAGCTCATCGATTCAAAGGGGGCTCAGCACAGATACGCAGTATTTT; CDR3aa: CASSSIQRGLSTDTQYF